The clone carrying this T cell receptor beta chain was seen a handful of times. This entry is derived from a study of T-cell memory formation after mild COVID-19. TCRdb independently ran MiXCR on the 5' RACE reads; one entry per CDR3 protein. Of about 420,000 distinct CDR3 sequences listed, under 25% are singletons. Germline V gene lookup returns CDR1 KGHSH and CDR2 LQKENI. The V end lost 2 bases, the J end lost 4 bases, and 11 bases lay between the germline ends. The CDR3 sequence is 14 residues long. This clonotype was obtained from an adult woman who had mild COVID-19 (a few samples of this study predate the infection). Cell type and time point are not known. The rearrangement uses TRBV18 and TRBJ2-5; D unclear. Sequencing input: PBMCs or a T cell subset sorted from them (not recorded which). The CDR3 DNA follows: TGTGCCAGCTCACCATGGGCAGGCGGAGAGACCCAGTACTTC. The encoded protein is CASSPWAGGETQYF.